Listed here is a single T cell receptor beta chain. As yet, its antigen is unknown. This CDR3 has 16 amino acids. Deletions cut 3 bases from V and 1 base from J, with 13 bases between. The germline V gene encodes CDR1 GTSNPN and CDR2 SVGIG (reference sequence). Using immunoSEQ multiplex PCR, the repertoire was profiled, and TCRdb retains in-frame clones only, with some absent. Counted here are tens of thousands of clones, about 90% occurring once; the ten biggest clones make up approximately 4%. This specimen belongs to a study of PD-L1 blockade in urothelial cancer. Study in general: Analysis of the blood was performed 3 weeks (second dose) and 6 weeks after treatment start.

Study outcomes and limitations: Below-median pretreatment blood TCR clonality was associated with improved progression-free and overall survival.

The chain employs TRBV30 and TRBJ1-6; perhaps TRBD1 as D (5 bases). The sample was PBMCs, taken around atezolizumab (anti-PD-L1) treatment. The clonotype originates from a man aged 50 or older with urothelial cancer. CDR3 nucleotides: TGTGCCTGGAGGGGTGCCGGGGGATCCTATAATTCACCCCTCCACTTT. Residues: CAWRGAGGSYNSPLHF.